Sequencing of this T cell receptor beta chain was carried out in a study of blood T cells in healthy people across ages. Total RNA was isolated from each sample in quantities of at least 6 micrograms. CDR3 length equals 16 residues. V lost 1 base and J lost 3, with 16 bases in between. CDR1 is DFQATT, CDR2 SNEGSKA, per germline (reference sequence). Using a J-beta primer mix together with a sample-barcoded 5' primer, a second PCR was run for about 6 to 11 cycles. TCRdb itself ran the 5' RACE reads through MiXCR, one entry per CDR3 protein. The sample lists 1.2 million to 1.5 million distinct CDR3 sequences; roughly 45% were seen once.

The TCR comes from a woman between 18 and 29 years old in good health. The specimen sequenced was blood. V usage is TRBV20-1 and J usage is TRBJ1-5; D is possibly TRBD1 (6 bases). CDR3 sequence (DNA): TGCAGTGCTAGAGGAGGGGGGGCCCAGAACAATCAGCCCCAGCATTTT. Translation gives CSARGGGAQNNQPQHF.